This T cell receptor beta chain was documented in a study of shared clonotypes between healthy human individuals. Study-wide results and caveats: Tissues were not sampled, only blood, and their repertoires likely differ. Represented genetic and exposure-history diversity was restricted by having few donors.

Original analysis: With immunoSEQ giving junction-only sequences and no quality scores, filtering differed. This table comes from immunoSEQ multiplex PCR, and its TCRdb copy is limited to in-frame clones, with some not included. The DNA gave D and trimming, while V, J and clone size come from that table. The sample holds about 2 million clones, over 85% seen once. The naive CD8 subset, CD45RO-negative cells positively selected for CCR7, excluded terminally differentiated effector memory CD45RA+ cells. Donors comprised healthy HIV-negative adults lacking recent acute infections or vaccinations. Points on this clone: Antigen: not known.

The CDR3 spans 15 residues. The V end was cut by 6 bases, the J end by 4 bases, with 13 bases between. In germline, CDR1 is LNHDA, CDR2 SQIVND (reference sequence). The sequencing input was naive CD8+ T cells sorted from blood. This rearrangement joins TRBV19 to TRBJ2-6; TRBD1 might be the D (6 bases). The receptor was isolated from a man younger than 35 in good health. The CDR3 bases are TGTGCCAGTAGGACCACAGGGTACGGGGCCAACGTCCTGACTTTC. It codes for CASRTTGYGANVLTF.